Given below is one T cell receptor (beta chain) in context. This sample is drawn from a study of blood T cell repertoires in COVID-19. Study summary: T cells, B-cell-depleted T cells, or PBMCs provided the cDNA or gDNA that served as material.

Participants were placed into cohorts based on the clinical history they reported. In Cohort 3, a recovered donor had either two negative PCRs, clearance, or symptom resolution. J gave up 5 bases and V 2 bases, and 7 bases lay outside the gene matches. The germline CDR1 and CDR2 sequences are MNHNY and SVGAGI (reference sequence). CDR3 length: 15 amino acids. Original analysis: Using reference gene primer amplification, nucleated cell counts were estimated. Libraries were prepared by immunoSEQ multiplex PCR; TCRdb keeps only in-frame clonotypes and omits some of them. V and J calls and clone size are those listed in that table; D and trimming were worked out from the DNA. The sample holds some 490,000 clones, approximately 86% seen once.

This receptor was obtained from a woman aged 55 to 70 who had recovered from COVID-19. This chain joins TRBV6-6 and TRBJ1-2; TRBD1 matches at 8 bases. Material: PBMCs or T cells enriched from blood (not recorded which). CDR3 in DNA: TGTGCCAGCAGTTACGAGGCAGGGGGCAGATATGGCTACACCTTC. This translates into CASSYEAGGRYGYTF.